The source of this T cell receptor (beta chain) is a study of CD8 T cells in Susac syndrome. V lost 4 bases and J 3 bases, leaving 7 bases between the germline ends. CDR3 length: 12 amino acids. Germline V gene sequence: CDR1 SNHLY, CDR2 FYNNEI. With regard to this clonotype: Its matching antigen is unknown.

Random hexamers served to reverse transcribe roughly 0.45 to 1 ug RNA. Multiplex immunoSEQ PCR targeted 54 Vbeta and 13 Jbeta TCR beta segments. MiXCR, applied by TCRdb to the immunoSEQ multiplex PCR reads, yields one record per CDR3 protein. The sample includes about 180,000 distinct CDR3 sequences, 95% of them seen just once. Findings of the study overall: The relatively small number of individuals in the TCR sequencing and HLA analysis was acknowledged by the study.

This chain connects TRBV2 to TRBJ2-7, with D perhaps matching TRBD1 (6 bases). The origin of this receptor is a human donor with multiple sclerosis. Sequences were obtained from CD8+ T cells from PBMCs. The CDR3 nucleotides are TGTGCCAGCAGTGGAGGGGGCTACGAGCAGTACTTC. Protein product: CASSGGGYEQYF.